Listed below are T cell receptor beta chains from one sample, sequenced in a study of shared clonotypes between healthy human individuals. The method was immunoSEQ multiplex PCR; TCRdb's version includes in-frame clones alone and lacks a portion of them. The data show some 95,000 clones, under 80% seen once. The material sequenced was memory CD8+ T cells sorted from blood. All receptors come from a man aged 30-40 years in good health. CDR3s include the opening cysteine and the closing phenylalanine or tryptophan. Part of the rows lack a size; the others show once, few, many or a class for expanded clones.

NA,16,TRBJ2-7,TRBV4-2,CASSQGLPDSTYEQYF
NA,11,TRBJ1-1,TRBV20-1,CSASPRGLAFF
NA,15,TRBJ1-5,TRBV5-6,CASSVGQGSNQPQHF
NA,13,TRBJ1-2,TRBV5-1,CASSPTGMEGYTF
NA,17,TRBJ2-7,TRBV4-2,CASSQDGASGSINEQYF
NA,18,TRBJ1-2,TRBV4-2,CASSQDWRSSGGSGGYTF
NA,18,TRBJ2-7,TRBV29-1,CSVMIGTVSFRGGYEQYF
NA,13,TRBJ2-5,TRBV7-9,CASSSRDLETQYF
once,14,TRBJ2-7,TRBV5-1,CASSLGGEGYEQYF
NA,15,TRBJ2-7,TRBV2,CASRLTGGGFHEQYF
NA,16,TRBJ2-4,TRBV28,CASAPPAVGAKNIQYF
few,14,TRBJ1-1,TRBV15,CATSRDFSYAEAFF
NA,16,TRBJ1-2,TRBV27,CASSFTSRQGNYGYTF
few,13,TRBJ2-7,TRBV6-1,CATIAGGVNEQYF
many,12,TRBJ2-2,TRBV6-5,CASSRQTGELFF
once,12,TRBJ1-1,TRBV28,CASSLRGGEAFF
NA,14,TRBJ2-3,TRBV9,CASKPGLSTDTQYF
NA,15,TRBJ2-1,TRBV27,CASSLLAGGRNEQFF
NA,17,TRBJ2-5,TRBV9,CASSSMDRPPPQETQYF
NA,14,TRBJ1-1,TRBV30,CAWSTGQGNTEAFF
NA,15,TRBJ2-7,TRBV4-3,CASNQDPQVTYEQYF
few,14,TRBJ2-7,TRBV27,CASSPPGRVDQQYF
NA,14,TRBJ2-3,TRBV7-3,CASSPQGGTDTQYF
many,13,TRBJ2-1,TRBV28,CASSLSGYNEQFF
NA,12,TRBJ2-1,TRBV7-9,CASSLGYNEQFF
NA,13,TRBJ2-7,TRBV19,CASSPLAGYEQYF
NA,17,TRBJ1-5,TRBV7-9,CASGSQGLGNINQPQHF
NA,15,TRBJ1-5,TRBV7-9,CASSLTGDHNQPQHF
NA,17,TRBJ2-4,TRBV5-6,CASSLARDVGGVDIQYF
NA,14,TRBJ2-7,TRBV6-1,CASGLAGGSYEQYF
NA,17,TRBJ2-7,TRBV6-1,CASSGAGGESGNYEQYF
medium-sized,13,TRBJ2-3,TRBV7-2,CASSPTPRGAQYF
NA,17,TRBJ1-4,TRBV4-3,CASSQDGTGSTNEKLFF
many,15,TRBJ2-1,TRBV5-5,CASTLGGSSYNEQFF
NA,15,TRBJ2-7,TRBV2,CASSEPRRLSYEQYF
once,11,TRBJ2-5,TRBV7-2,CASSQGQTQYF
NA,12,TRBJ2-1,TRBV25-1,CASSHRDYEQFF
NA,15,TRBJ2-7,TRBV19,CASSVVLAGVYEQYF
many,15,TRBJ2-1,TRBV19,CASSIWDSPYNEQFF
few,16,TRBJ2-1,TRBV7-3,CASSLTSGTGGNEQFF
NA,18,TRBJ2-3,TRBV4-2,CASSASGVGLTSTDTQYF